This T cell receptor beta chain was profiled in a study of shared clonotypes between healthy human individuals (dated by TCRdb to the early 2020s). Describing the broader study: A couple of women and a few men aged 18 to 49 years were included in the cohort. For each donor, CD4 naive and CD4 memory were each run on three plates, CD8 naive on two plates, and CD8 memory on one plate. Blood TCR repertoires of a handful of healthy adults were deeply sequenced to estimate repertoire size and the extent of clonotype sharing between individuals. To increase sequencing depth and limit assay-specific biases, different laboratories used diverse techniques to prepare libraries and sequence TCR repertoires. Per donor, leukapheresis produced somewhere between about 0.8 and 9 billion PBMCs. The paper as a whole reports these results and caveats: Sampling was restricted to blood, and TCR repertoires in tissues likely differ from the TCR repertoires found in blood. Even with the large sequencing depth, rarefaction of the sorted-subset datasets indicated that sequencing was incomplete. Compared with non-shared clonotypes, the clonotypes found in all four sorted-subset donors had higher generation probabilities. Pairwise subsampling indicated that sequencing depth was expected to affect the degree of clonotype sharing among donors. Larger estimated clonotype richness was generally found for naive subsets than for memory subsets. When a handful of donors were compared, the shared fraction of clonotypes was about 5.4% for naive CD4, 3% to 4% for naive CD8, about 2.5% for memory CD4, and 0.4% for memory CD8. Because the study included a small number of donors, the genetic and exposure-history diversity represented was limited.

About this clone: The antigen it recognizes is unknown. There are no base qualities to consult, and no much larger clone falls within one base.

Using the deep immunoSEQ assay, multiplex PCR amplified TCR CDR3 regions from genomic DNA. Genomic DNA extracted from each cell subset was distributed evenly over all wells of several immunoSEQ 96-well plates, and each plate served as one replicate. Each replicate PCR for sorted subsets received 200 ng genomic DNA, equal to about 30,000 T cell genomes. Purified libraries were quantified with a Qubit 3.0 fluorometer, sized on a Bioanalyzer 2100, and re-quantified with the KAPA Library Quantification kit. Every immunoSEQ 96-well plate was sequenced on a dedicated single-read 150-cycle Illumina NextSeq 550 flow cell. In the source study's methods: Because the immunoSEQ output held only junctional sequences and lacked quality scores, the filtering could not match the filtering applied to full-length reads. To assign V/J genes and CDR3, sequences were annotated against IMGT germline references using PyIR, a Python wrapper for IgBLAST v1.9. Reads were filtered out if the reads had weak V/J assignments (E-value above 1e-6), no CDR3, stop codons, out-of-frame junctions, or ambiguous translated residues. A V3J clonotype was defined by an identical inferred V gene, J gene, and CDR3 amino acid sequence. Percentage overlap between repertoires was calculated by dividing the number of shared unique clonotypes by the size of the smaller repertoire. RTK rarefaction, the Chao1 estimator, and Recon v2.1 estimates of unobserved clonotypes were used to assess repertoire richness. OLGA was used to compute generation probabilities for all TCRbeta clonotypes that the gDNA method yielded from a handful of donors. Not all clones reach the TCRdb copy of this immuneACCESS table, which keeps in-frame sequences only. Checked studies attribute under half of the gap to unresolved V genes and leave the rest unexplained. The V and J calls and clone size come from that table; D and trimming were worked out from the DNA. In this sample the table shows 2 million to 3 million clones, roughly 93% of which occur a single time. The ten largest clones capture 0.36% of the sample.

Spanning cysteine to phenylalanine, the CDR3 consists of 14 amino acids. CDR3 DNA is the only sequence kept; it has 42 bases, read in frame from the first base. As encoded in the germline V gene, CDR1 is SQVTM while CDR2 is ANQGSEA. V is shortened by 6 bases, J by 1 base, and the region joining them spans 14 bases. The donors were healthy, HIV-negative adults who had no recently reported acute infections or vaccinations. All donors were Caucasian adults living in Nashville, Tennessee, USA. CD4+ T cells were enriched by magnetic negative selection; naive cells were then positively selected on CD45RA, and the negative fraction formed the memory subset. Blood was obtained by leukapheresis, after which PBMCs were separated by Ficoll-Histopaque density gradient centrifugation and cryopreserved in liquid nitrogen vapor phase. Analytical flow cytometry was used to check the purity and quantity of each magnetically sorted T cell population. Each sorted fraction had its genomic DNA isolated and then quantified by UV absorbance on a Nanodrop 2000c.

The specimen sequenced was naive CD4+ T cells from PBMCs. The sample's cell subset or site, from its label and the paper: CD45RA+ positively selected. The rearranged segments are TRBV29-1 and TRBJ2-3, with a weak D call of TRBD1 (6 bases match). This TCR was sampled from a young man in good health. Some clones in this sample may be carry-over from other donors' samples. In nucleotides, the sequence is TGCAGCGTCACAGGGCGTGGGGGCACAGATACGCAGTATTTT. This yields the protein CSVTGRGGTDTQYF.